These 23 T cell receptor beta chains share one sample of origin, sequenced in a study of OX40 agonist ivuxolimab in advanced cancers. Here immunoSEQ multiplex PCR was the method, and the copy in TCRdb shows in-frame clones only, minus some. The data hold 90,000 to 100,000 clones, with 75% to 90% observed a single time. Sample: CD4+ or CD8+ T cells sorted from blood, taken in a trial of the OX40 agonist ivuxolimab. These receptors originate from an adult with an advanced solid tumor such as melanoma, head and neck, liver or kidney cancer.

This clone was found a few times. This sequence joins TRBV4-2 and TRBJ2-7; D unresolved. V was cut by 1 base and J by 1 base, with 5 bases left in between. CDR3 size: 13 residues. Germline V gene lookup returns CDR1 LGHNA and CDR2 YNFKEQ. CDR3 in DNA: TGTGCCAGCAGCCAAGGGCTATCCTACGAGCAGTACTTC. Residues: CASSQGLSYEQYF.

J is TRBJ1-5 and V is TRBV27, with D maybe TRBD1 (5 bases). V gave up 3 bases and J gave up 0 bases, with 9 bases separating them. There are 15 residues in the CDR3. Germline lookup yields CDR1 MNHEY and CDR2 SMNVEV (reference sequence). CDR3 in DNA: TGTGCCAGCAGTTTGCGGGGGGATAGCAATCAGCCCCAGCATTTT. Amino acids: CASSLRGDSNQPQHF.

V and J are TRBV30 and TRBJ2-1, with 10 bases lining up with TRBD2. Germline V gene data show CDR1 as GTSNPN and CDR2 as SVGIG (reference sequence). This CDR3 is 12 amino acids long. Unmatched junction bases numbered 5, after V lost 0 bases and J lost 15 bases. CDR3: CAWSVRLAGVFF. As DNA, the CDR3 is TGTGCCTGGAGTGTAAGGCTAGCGGGAGTGTTCTTC. Full variable domain (missing parts from reference TRBV30 and TRBJ2-1): SQTIHQWPATLVQPVGSPLSLECTVEGTSNPNLYWYRQAAGRGLQLLFYSVGIGQISSEVPQNLSASRPQDRQFILSSKKLLLSDSGFYLCAWSVRLAGVFFGPGTRLTVL.

This chain joins TRBV7-9 and TRBJ1-1; D call uncertain. V gave up 5 bases and J gave up 4 bases, with 11 bases separating them. CDR3 length: 13 residues. The V gene's germline CDR1 is SEHNR and CDR2 FQNEAQ (reference sequence). CDR3 in amino acids: CASSITVSTEAFF. The CDR3 DNA follows: TGTGCCAGCAGCATCACGGTCAGCACTGAAGCTTTCTTT.

V gene TRBV19 combines with J gene TRBJ2-3; D is unresolved. The germline CDR1 and CDR2 sequences are LNHDA and SQIVND (reference sequence). The length of the CDR3 is 14 residues. Trimming left V 6 bases short and J 3 bases short, with 13 bases between. The CDR3 protein is CASRTSVSTDTQYF. CDR3 coding DNA: TGTGCCAGTAGAACTTCCGTCTCTACAGATACGCAGTATTTT.

The rearrangement uses TRBV28 and TRBJ2-7; 10 nucleotides match TRBD1. CDR3 length: 15 amino acids. Germline V gives CDR1 MDHEN, CDR2 SYDVKM. Trimming cost V 6 bases and J 6 bases; bases outside gene matches: 11. CDR3 nucleotide sequence: TGTGCCAGCAGGGCTCCGGGACAGGGGAACGGCGAGCAGTACTTC. Its translation: CASRAPGQGNGEQYF.

In nucleotides, the CDR3 is TGTGCCAGCAGTTTACGGGAGTTTAGCACAGATACGCAGTATTTT. It specifies CASSLREFSTDTQYF. The chain joins TRBV28 to TRBJ2-3; D possibly corresponds to TRBD2 (6 bases). CDR3 size: 15 residues. From germline, CDR1 is MDHEN and CDR2 SYDVKM. The V and J ends lost 2 bases and 0 bases respectively, with 9 bases between them.

V usage is TRBV18 and J usage is TRBJ2-1, with 7 nucleotides matching TRBD1. The CDR3 has 16 amino acids. The trim removed 5 bases at V and 4 bases at J, leaving 11 bases unmatched. The germline gives CDR1 KGHSH, CDR2 LQKENI. The CDR3 nucleotides are TGTGCCAGCTCATTAAGTCGGGACAGCCTATACAATGAGCAGTTCTTC. Translation: CASSLSRDSLYNEQFF. Full variable domain (missing parts from reference TRBV18 and TRBJ2-1): NAGVMQNPRHLVRRRGQEARLRCSPMKGHSHVYWYRQLPEEGLKFMVYLQKENIIDESGMPKERFSAEFPKEGPSILRIQQVVRGDSAAYFCASSLSRDSLYNEQFFGPGTRLTVL.

The V gene is TRBV9, the J gene TRBJ1-1; 8 nucleotides align to TRBD1. There are 16 residues in the CDR3. Germline CDR1 and CDR2: SGDLS and YYNGEE. After removal of 4 bases from V and 0 bases from J, the junction contained 8 bases not matched to a gene. The CDR3 bases are TGTGCCAGCAGCATCATCAGGGGGCGGGTGAACACTGAAGCTTTCTTT. Protein: CASSIIRGRVNTEAFF.

This clone was detected only a few times. The gene calls are TRBV28 and TRBJ2-7; 9 nucleotides line up with TRBD2. This CDR3 is 15 amino acids long. The J segment lost 0 bases and the V segment lost 4 bases, leaving 4 bases of the junction unmatched. Per germline, CDR1 MDHEN and CDR2 SYDVKM. The CDR3 coding sequence is TGTGCCAGCAGTTCGACTAGCGGCCCCTCCTACGAGCAGTACTTC. Amino acids: CASSSTSGPSYEQYF. Full variable domain (remainder filled in from reference TRBV28 and TRBJ2-7): DVKVTQSSRYLVKRTGEKVFLECVQDMDHENMFWYRQDPGLGLRLIYFSYDVKMKEKGDIPEGYSVSREKKERFSLILESASTNQTSMYLCASSSTSGPSYEQYFGPGTRLTVT.

J is TRBJ2-7 and V is TRBV28; TRBD2 matches 13 bases. V lost 2 bases, J lost 3 bases, and 4 bases stayed unmatched. Germline lookup yields CDR1 MDHEN and CDR2 SYDVKM. The CDR3 runs 16 residues. In nucleotides, the CDR3 is TGTGCCAGCAGTTTAAGGGGGACTAGCGGGAACTACGAGCAGTACTTC. This encodes CASSLRGTSGNYEQYF.

This clone was observed a few times. V usage is TRBV30 and J usage is TRBJ1-3; D unresolved. V gave up 5 bases and J gave up 2 bases, with 10 bases separating them. This CDR3 comprises 13 residues. Germline V gives CDR1 GTSNPN, CDR2 SVGIG (reference sequence). The CDR3 region is CAWGGFAGNTIYF. CDR3 DNA sequence: TGTGCCTGGGGTGGATTCGCTGGAAACACCATATATTTT.

The CDR3 nucleotides read TGTGCCAGCAGCGGATACAGCGAGCAGTACGTC. It is translated as CASSGYSEQYV. This chain connects TRBV2 to TRBJ2-7; D is uncertain. CDR1 is SNHLY and CDR2 is FYNNEI in the germline V gene. The CDR3 has 11 residues. The V and J ends lost 6 bases and 6 bases respectively, with 9 bases between them.

The rearrangement uses TRBV5-1 and TRBJ2-2, with TRBD1 matching 7 bases. Trimming cost V 4 bases and J 5 bases; bases outside gene matches: 2. CDR3 size: 13 residues. Germline values: CDR1 SGHRS, CDR2 YFSETQ. The CDR3 DNA reads TGCGCCAGCAGCCCACAGGGGACCGGGGAGCTGTTTTTT. Amino acid sequence: CASSPQGTGELFF.

V usage is TRBV6-1 and J usage is TRBJ2-3, with 8 bases aligning to TRBD1. The trim removed 8 bases at V and 4 bases at J, leaving 8 bases unmatched. The germline gives CDR1 MNHNS, CDR2 SASEGT. CDR3 length: 14 amino acids. The CDR3 region has the DNA TGTGCCAGCTCGGACAGGGTGAGGGCAGATACGCAGTATTTT. It yields the protein CASSDRVRADTQYF.

This chain connects TRBV29-1 to TRBJ1-1; D is unclear. The germline V and J ends were trimmed by 4 bases and 1 base, with 10 bases remaining between them. This CDR3 is built from 13 residues. The germline V gene encodes CDR1 SQVTM and CDR2 ANQGSEA. The CDR3 sequence is CSVGEVPNTEAFF. The CDR3 DNA sequence: TGCAGCGTTGGGGAGGTTCCGAACACTGAAGCTTTCTTT.

This chain uses TRBV6-5 with TRBJ2-5, with D perhaps assigned TRBD1 or TRBD2 (5 bases each). The V gene's germline CDR1 is MNHEY and CDR2 SVGAGI. V was pared by 7 bases and J by 5 bases, with 11 bases between. The CDR3 runs 12 residues. The DNA of the CDR3 is TGTGCCAGCATTGGGGACGGCGAGACCCAGTACTTC. It is translated as CASIGDGETQYF.

On this clone: At the DNA level, this CDR3 is encoded by other sequences in the same sample as well. The chain carries TRBV18 and TRBJ2-5; D remains unclear. V was trimmed by 6 bases and J by 2 bases, leaving 16 bases between them. This CDR3 has 15 amino acids. Germline lookup yields CDR1 KGHSH and CDR2 LQKENI. The CDR3 nucleotides are TGTGCCAGCTCCCGGTCGTCAGGCCCTCAAGAGACCCAGTACTTC. This translates into CASSRSSGPQETQYF.

The chain joins TRBV27 to TRBJ2-3; D not resolved. CDR3 length: 15 residues. Germline-derived CDR1 and CDR2 are MNHEY and SMNVEV (reference sequence). V lost 4 bases to trimming and J lost 0 bases, with 11 bases between them. DNA for the CDR3: TGTGCCAGCAGTTCCCCCCCCCGGAGCACAGATACGCAGTATTTT. Protein: CASSSPPRSTDTQYF.

This clone was recorded a few times. The chain is built from TRBV6-5 and TRBJ1-6; possibly TRBD1 for D (5 bases). V lost 3 bases and J 10 bases, leaving 16 bases between the germline ends. The germline V gene encodes CDR1 MNHEY and CDR2 SVGAGI. The CDR3 is made up of 15 amino acids. The CDR3 loop is CASSYDGGIGSPLHF. The CDR3 coding sequence is TGTGCCAGCAGTTATGATGGGGGAATAGGCTCACCCCTCCACTTT.

Here the CDR3 reads CSALAENEQFF. For the CDR3, the DNA is TGCAGTGCTTTAGCGGAGAATGAGCAGTTCTTC. The chain employs TRBV20-1 and TRBJ2-1, with D possibly matching TRBD2 (6 bases). Germline CDR1 DFQATT, CDR2 SNEGSKA (reference sequence). The length of the CDR3 is 11 residues. The germline V and J ends were trimmed by 5 bases and 7 bases, with 9 bases remaining between them.

The chain couples TRBV18 to TRBJ2-5; possibly TRBD1 for D (6 bases). CDR3 length: 13 amino acids. Germline loops: CDR1 KGHSH, CDR2 LQKENI. Trimming cost V 8 bases and J 2 bases, with 12 bases left between them. CDR3 protein: CASTRDIQETQYF. The CDR3 bases are TGTGCCAGCACCCGGGACATACAAGAGACCCAGTACTTC.

The chain links TRBV30 to TRBJ2-6; tentative D call: TRBD1 (6 bases). This CDR3 spans 17 amino acids. Germline V CDR1 and CDR2: GTSNPN, SVGIG (reference sequence). Trimming took 0 bases from V and 2 from J, leaving 14 bases between them. CDR3 sequence: CAWSVPPTGPGANVLTF. CDR3 DNA: TGTGCCTGGAGTGTCCCCCCCACAGGGCCTGGGGCCAACGTCCTGACTTTC.